The 5 T cell receptor beta chains in this list originate from one sample, sequenced in a study of blood T cell repertoires in COVID-19. TCRdb keeps only in-frame clones here, not all; method: immunoSEQ multiplex PCR. The sample has about 200,000 clones, roughly 87% seen once. Sequenced: peripheral blood. Source of these receptors: a man aged 55-75 years with active or convalescent COVID-19.

This sequence joins TRBV30 and TRBJ1-5, with D perhaps matching TRBD1 (6 bases). V was cut by 3 bases and J by 3 bases, with 12 bases left in between. Looked up from germline, CDR1 is GTSNPN and CDR2 is SVGIG (reference sequence). CDR3 length: 14 residues. The CDR3 DNA reads as TGTGCCTGGAGCGGGGACACAATCAATCAGCCCCAGCATTTT. Protein product: CAWSGDTINQPQHF.

The DNA for the CDR3 is TGTGCCAGCCTCAAGGGAGGGACCCTACGGTATGGCTACACCTTC. This translates into CASLKGGTLRYGYTF. The chain recombines TRBV9 with TRBJ1-2; a weak D match, TRBD1 (5 bases). This CDR3 region has 15 residues. From germline, CDR1 is SGDLS and CDR2 YYNGEE. V shed 7 bases and J shed 5 bases, with 21 bases lying between them.

The chain couples TRBV5-8 to TRBJ1-1; D uncertain. V lost 5 bases and J lost 8, with 19 bases in between. The CDR3 spans 14 residues. Germline values: CDR1 SGHTS, CDR2 YDEGEE. CDR3 protein: CASSDGPLGSEAFF. DNA for the CDR3: TGTGCCAGCAGTGATGGTCCCCTGGGCTCCGAAGCTTTCTTT.

This chain links TRBV6-2 or TRBV6-3 with TRBJ1-5, with TRBD1 identical over 8 bases. Unmatched junction bases numbered 5, after V lost 6 bases and J lost 7 bases. Germline values: CDR1 MNHEY, CDR2 SVGEGT. The CDR3 is 13 residues long. The DNA for the CDR3 is TGTGCCAGCAGCGGACAGGGAAAACAGCCCCAGCATTTT. Encoded protein: CASSGQGKQPQHF.

The chain couples TRBV27 to TRBJ1-1, with D perhaps TRBD1 (5 bases). The CDR3 covers 13 residues. The V gene's germline CDR1 is MNHEY and CDR2 SMNVEV (reference sequence). Trimming took off 5 bases at V and 3 bases at J, with 10 bases between the two ends. The CDR3 is CASSLRQYTEAFF. As DNA, the CDR3 is TGTGCCAGCAGTCTAAGACAGTACACTGAAGCTTTCTTT.